The next 24 T cell receptor beta chains were all read from a single sample in a study of shared clonotypes between healthy human individuals. This table comes from immunoSEQ multiplex PCR, and its TCRdb copy is limited to in-frame clones, with some not included. The sample lists some 1.4 million clones; approximately 96% were seen once. The source material was naive CD4+ T cells sorted from blood. Subset noted: CD45RA+ positively selected. These receptors all stem from a young man in good health.

This chain's CDR3 is CASTDPAGGLETQYF. The DNA of the CDR3 is TGTGCCAGCACAGACCCCGCAGGGGGCTTGGAGACCCAGTACTTC. The chain links TRBV28 to TRBJ2-5, with TRBD1 identical over 8 bases. The J segment lost 5 bases and the V segment lost 7 bases, leaving 12 bases of the junction unmatched. The CDR3 runs to 15 residues. Germline V gene data show CDR1 as MDHEN and CDR2 as SYDVKM.

In this sample, this clone turned up once. The rearrangement uses TRBV9 and TRBJ1-1; possible D gene TRBD1, 6 bases. Trimming cost V 3 bases and J 0 bases, with 9 bases left between them. Per germline, CDR1 SGDLS and CDR2 YYNGEE. The CDR3 totals 14 residues. CDR3 DNA sequence: TGTGCCAGCAGCGCCGGGACACTGAACACTGAAGCTTTCTTT. Protein product: CASSAGTLNTEAFF.

V and J are TRBV13 and TRBJ2-4; unclear D gene. V shed 4 bases and J shed 0 bases, with 13 bases lying between them. The length of the CDR3 is 16 residues. Germline assignment: CDR1 PRHDT and CDR2 FYEKMQ (reference sequence). CDR3 region: CASSSTNWLAKNIQYF. The CDR3 DNA reads TGTGCCAGCAGCTCAACCAATTGGTTAGCCAAAAACATTCAGTACTTC.

To note about this clone: The sample contains more than one DNA sequence encoding this CDR3. This rearrangement joins TRBV28 to TRBJ2-7, with D maybe TRBD2 (5 bases). The germline CDR1 and CDR2 sequences are MDHEN and SYDVKM. Trimming took off 6 bases at V and 5 bases at J, with 8 bases between the two ends. The CDR3 extends over 11 amino acids. For the CDR3, the DNA is TGTGCCAGCAGGTTGCGGGACGAGCAGTACTTC. This encodes CASRLRDEQYF.

This clone was seen just once. This chain links TRBV18 with TRBJ2-5; D remains unclear. V lost 3 bases and J lost 3, with 20 bases in between. The CDR3 totals 17 residues. Germline CDR1 and CDR2: KGHSH and LQKENI. The CDR3 region has the DNA TGTGCCAGCTCACCCCAGCAAAGGGTAACGCAGAAAGAGACCCAGTACTTC. Its protein product is CASSPQQRVTQKETQYF.

The chain is built from TRBV7-2 and TRBJ1-2; D ambiguous. Germline V CDR1 and CDR2: SGHTA, FQGNSA. V was shortened by 1 base and J by 2 bases, with 5 bases between the two germline ends. This CDR3 spans 13 amino acids. Here the CDR3 DNA reads TGTGCCAGCAGCTTAGATTTCAACTATGGCTACACCTTC. Encoded protein: CASSLDFNYGYTF.

This chain links TRBV6-1 with TRBJ1-5; TRBD1 might be the D (6 bases). Germline values: CDR1 MNHNS, CDR2 SASEGT. V lost 2 bases, J lost 2 bases, and 22 bases lay in between. This CDR3 is 19 amino acids long. In DNA form, the CDR3 reads TGTGCCAGCAGTGAACTTGGGGGGCGGACGTATGGTGGCAATCAGCCCCAGCATTTT. Protein: CASSELGGRTYGGNQPQHF.

This clone came up once. The rearrangement uses TRBV2 and TRBJ2-3; 8 bases are a match to TRBD2. The CDR3 consists of 15 residues. After removal of 6 bases from V and 0 bases from J, the junction contained 5 bases not matched to a gene. In germline, CDR1 is SNHLY, CDR2 FYNNEI. This CDR3 is CASRRGVSSTDTQYF. For the CDR3, the DNA is TGTGCCAGCAGGCGGGGGGTATCTAGCACAGATACGCAGTATTTT.

This clone came up once. This sequence joins TRBV5-4 and TRBJ1-1; 9 bases agree with TRBD1. CDR1 is SGHNT, CDR2 YYREEE, per germline (reference sequence). V lost 5 bases to trimming and J lost 1 base; unmatched junction nucleotides: 6. The length of the CDR3 is 15 residues. CDR3 DNA: TGTGCCAGCAGAAGAGACAGGGGGTCGAACACTGAAGCTTTCTTT. This translates into CASRRDRGSNTEAFF.

The chain employs TRBV5-5 and TRBJ2-2; D remains unclear. Germline CDR1 reads SGHKS; CDR2 reads YYEKEE (reference sequence). V was clipped by 2 bases and J by 1 base, with 12 bases between them. This CDR3 is built from 16 residues. In DNA, the CDR3 is TGTGCCAGCAGCTTTAGGGTGGCAGTGAACACCGGGGAGCTGTTTTTT. Residues: CASSFRVAVNTGELFF.

This chain uses TRBV9 with TRBJ1-2, with D perhaps TRBD1 (6 bases). This CDR3 contains 16 residues. CDR1 and CDR2 (germline): SGDLS, YYNGEE. Trimming left V 0 bases short and J 7 bases short, with 19 bases between. CDR3 DNA sequence: TGTGCCAGCAGCGTAGAAGCGGTGGGGGGGCTTGGTGGCTACACCTTC. It encodes CASSVEAVGGLGGYTF.

V and J are TRBV29-1 and TRBJ2-1; the D is unclear. V was cut by 6 bases and J by 6 bases, with 9 bases left in between. Per the germline V gene, CDR1 is SQVTM and CDR2 is ANQGSEA. The CDR3 extends over 11 amino acids. The DNA of the CDR3 is TGCAGCGTGACCGTCGTCAATGAGCAGTTCTTC. Residues: CSVTVVNEQFF.

J is TRBJ1-1 and V is TRBV27; possibly TRBD1 for D (5 bases). Trimming left V 3 bases short and J 3 bases short, with 8 bases between. CDR1 and CDR2 from the germline V gene are MNHEY and SMNVEV (reference sequence). The CDR3 contains 13 residues. CDR3 DNA sequence: TGTGCCAGCAGTTTTACGACAGACACTGAAGCTTTCTTT. Translated, it gives CASSFTTDTEAFF.

The rearrangement links TRBV28 to TRBJ2-1, with 11 bases fitting TRBD2. Trimming at V came to 9 bases and at J to 1 base, leaving 8 bases not matched to a gene. The CDR3 is 16 residues long. Per germline, CDR1 MDHEN and CDR2 SYDVKM. The CDR3 is CASLSSSGRSYNEQFF. The CDR3 region has the DNA TGTGCCAGTTTAAGCTCTAGCGGGAGGTCCTACAATGAGCAGTTCTTC.

The rearrangement joins TRBV6-1 to TRBJ1-4; D not resolved. CDR3 size: 12 residues. V lost 6 bases, J lost 12 bases, and 14 bases lay in between. Germline V lookup: CDR1 MNHNS, CDR2 SASEGT. CDR3 bases: TGTGCCAGCAGCGATCTTCAGGCTGAACTGTTTTTT. Protein product: CASSDLQAELFF.

V gene TRBV11-3 combines with J gene TRBJ2-2; D uncertain. The CDR3 consists of 18 residues. V lost 0 bases and J lost 4, with 18 bases in between. The germline V gene encodes CDR1 SGHNT and CDR2 YENEEA. CDR3 in amino acids: CASSLDPQPSVATGELFF. The CDR3 DNA reads as TGTGCCAGCAGCTTAGATCCCCAGCCGAGTGTGGCCACCGGGGAGCTGTTTTTT.

V gene TRBV20-1 combines with J gene TRBJ2-5, with D perhaps TRBD1 (5 bases). Germline-derived CDR1 and CDR2 are DFQATT and SNEGSKA (reference sequence). The V end lost 4 bases, the J end lost 2 bases, and 5 bases lay between the germline ends. The CDR3 has 11 residues. CDR3 sequence: CSAKGQETQYF. In DNA, the CDR3 is TGCAGTGCTAAGGGGCAAGAGACCCAGTACTTC.

The gene calls are TRBV20-1 and TRBJ2-7; D possibly uses TRBD1 or TRBD2 (5 bases each). The germline V gene has CDR1 DFQATT and CDR2 SNEGSKA (reference sequence). Trimming left V 0 bases short and J 9 bases short, with 9 bases between. The CDR3 has 11 residues. This CDR3 reads CSARDRDRQYF. In DNA form, the CDR3 reads TGCAGTGCTAGAGACCGGGACCGGCAGTACTTC.

The chain links TRBV10-2 to TRBJ2-1; 7 bases match TRBD2. This CDR3 spans 18 amino acids. Germline V CDR1 and CDR2: WSHSY, SAAADI. V lost 1 base, J lost 5 bases, and 14 bases stayed unmatched. As DNA, the CDR3 is TGCGCCAGCAGTGAGTTAGTGGGGCGGGAGAAGGGCAACAATGAGCAGTTCTTC. It yields the protein CASSELVGREKGNNEQFF.

This chain uses TRBV15 with TRBJ1-4, with D uncertain. Between the trimmed V and J ends, which lost 0 bases and 5 bases, there was a span of 13 bases. This CDR3 comprises 16 residues. Per the germline V gene, CDR1 is LNHNV and CDR2 is YYDKDF (reference sequence). In DNA, the CDR3 is TGTGCCACCAGCAGAGAGACCTCCTGGAGGAATGAAAAACTGTTTTTT. It codes for CATSRETSWRNEKLFF.

This clone has only one observation. The rearrangement links TRBV7-2 to TRBJ2-7; the D gene is possibly TRBD2 (7 bases). Germline V gene data show CDR1 as SGHTA and CDR2 as FQGNSA. V lost 8 bases to trimming and J lost 5 bases, with 16 bases between them. The CDR3 is 13 amino acids. CDR3 sequence reads: CASGWTGGHEQYF. The CDR3, as DNA: TGTGCCAGCGGATGGACGGGGGGCCACGAGCAGTACTTC.

The genes are TRBV6-5 and TRBJ2-1; D unresolved. V lost 5 bases, J lost 1 base, and 9 bases lay in between. Germline-derived CDR1 and CDR2 are MNHEY and SVGAGI. The CDR3 loop spans 14 amino acids. The CDR3 nucleotides read TGTGCCAGCAGTGCCCGGGCATCCTACAATGAGCAGTTCTTC. It yields the protein CASSARASYNEQFF.

The chain carries TRBV2 and TRBJ1-2; D uncertain. V lost 1 base and J 8 bases, leaving 11 bases between the germline ends. Per germline, CDR1 SNHLY and CDR2 FYNNEI. There are 13 residues in the CDR3. The CDR3 nucleotides read TGTGCCAGCAGTGAAGAGTGGGATCAGGGCTACACCTTC. It encodes CASSEEWDQGYTF. Using reference TRBV2 and TRBJ1-2 for the parts outside the CDR3, the full variable domain is EPEVTQTPSHQVTQMGQEVILRCVPISNHLYFYWYRQILGQKVEFLVSFYNNEISEKSEIFDDQFSVERPDGSNFTLKIRSTKLEDSAMYFCASSEEWDQGYTFGSGTRLTVV.

Remarks on this clone: Other DNA sequences in this sample translate to the same CDR3. The rearrangement links TRBV5-1 to TRBJ2-7; D is tentatively TRBD1 or TRBD2 (5 bases each). Germline V gene sequence: CDR1 SGHRS, CDR2 YFSETQ. This CDR3 has 14 residues. The V end lost 0 bases, the J end lost 3 bases, and 10 bases lay between the germline ends. Here the CDR3 reads CASSLVAGSYEQYF. The CDR3 nucleotides read TGCGCCAGCAGCTTGGTGGCAGGGAGCTACGAGCAGTACTTC.